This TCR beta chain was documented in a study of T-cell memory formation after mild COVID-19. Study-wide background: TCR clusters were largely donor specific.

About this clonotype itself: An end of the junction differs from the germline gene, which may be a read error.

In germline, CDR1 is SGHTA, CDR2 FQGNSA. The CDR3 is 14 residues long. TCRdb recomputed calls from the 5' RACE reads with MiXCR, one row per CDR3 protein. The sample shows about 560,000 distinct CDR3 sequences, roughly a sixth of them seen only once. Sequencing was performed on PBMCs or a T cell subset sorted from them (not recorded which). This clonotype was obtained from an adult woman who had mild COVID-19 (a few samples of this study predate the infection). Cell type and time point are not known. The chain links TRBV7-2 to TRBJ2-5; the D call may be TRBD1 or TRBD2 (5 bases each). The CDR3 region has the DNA TGTGCCAGCAGCTTGGGACCTTCACAAGAGTCCCAGTACTTC. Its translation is CASSLGPSQESQYF.